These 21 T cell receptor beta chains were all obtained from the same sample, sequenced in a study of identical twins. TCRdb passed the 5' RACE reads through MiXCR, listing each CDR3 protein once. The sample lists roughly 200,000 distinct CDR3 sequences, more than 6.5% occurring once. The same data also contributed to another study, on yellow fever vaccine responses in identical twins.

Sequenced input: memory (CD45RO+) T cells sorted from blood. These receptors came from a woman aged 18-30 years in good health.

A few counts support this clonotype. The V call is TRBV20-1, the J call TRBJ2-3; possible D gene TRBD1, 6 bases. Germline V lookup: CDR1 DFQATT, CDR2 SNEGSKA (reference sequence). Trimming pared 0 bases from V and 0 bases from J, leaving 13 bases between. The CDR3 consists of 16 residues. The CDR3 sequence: CSARELQGRSTDTQYF. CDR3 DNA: TGCAGTGCTAGAGAGCTACAGGGAAGGAGCACAGATACGCAGTATTTT.

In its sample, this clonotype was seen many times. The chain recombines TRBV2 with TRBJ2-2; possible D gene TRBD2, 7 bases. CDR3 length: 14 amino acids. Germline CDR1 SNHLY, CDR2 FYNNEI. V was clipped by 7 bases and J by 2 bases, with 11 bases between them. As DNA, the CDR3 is TGTGCCAGCAAACGGGGGGCTAACACCGGGGAGCTGTTTTTT. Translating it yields CASKRGANTGELFF.

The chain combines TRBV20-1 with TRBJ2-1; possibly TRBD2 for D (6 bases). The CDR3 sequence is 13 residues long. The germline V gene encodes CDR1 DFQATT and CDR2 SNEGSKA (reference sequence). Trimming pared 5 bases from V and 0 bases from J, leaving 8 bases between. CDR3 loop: CSAVADSYNEQFF. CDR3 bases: TGCAGTGCTGTAGCGGACTCCTACAATGAGCAGTTCTTC.

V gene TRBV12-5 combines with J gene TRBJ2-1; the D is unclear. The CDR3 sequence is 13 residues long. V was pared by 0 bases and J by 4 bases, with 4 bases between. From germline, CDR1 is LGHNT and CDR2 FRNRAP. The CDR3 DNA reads TGTGCTAGTGGTTTGGTACAGTACAATGAGCAGTTCTTC. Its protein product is CASGLVQYNEQFF.

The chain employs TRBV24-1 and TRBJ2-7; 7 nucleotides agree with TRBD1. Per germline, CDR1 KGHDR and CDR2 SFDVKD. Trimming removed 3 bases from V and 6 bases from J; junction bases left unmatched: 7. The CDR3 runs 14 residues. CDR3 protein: CATSDPGQLAEQYF. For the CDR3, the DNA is TGTGCCACCAGTGATCCGGGACAGCTAGCCGAGCAGTACTTC.

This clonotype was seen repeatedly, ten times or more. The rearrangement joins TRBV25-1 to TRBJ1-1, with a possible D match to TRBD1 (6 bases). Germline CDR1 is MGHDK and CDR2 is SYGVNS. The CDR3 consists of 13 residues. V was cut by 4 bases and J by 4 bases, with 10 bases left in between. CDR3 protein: CASSAQGLTEAFF. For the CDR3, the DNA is TGTGCCAGCAGTGCGCAGGGGCTCACTGAAGCTTTCTTT.

The CDR3 DNA reads as TGCAGCGTTGGAACAGCCGGGAGCCTCGAGCAGTACTTC. This encodes CSVGTAGSLEQYF. The rearrangement uses TRBV29-1 and TRBJ2-7, with D possibly being TRBD2 (6 bases). The ends were cut back, 4 bases at V and 6 bases at J, with 16 bases in the middle. Germline-derived CDR1 and CDR2 are SQVTM and ANQGSEA. The CDR3 has 13 amino acids.

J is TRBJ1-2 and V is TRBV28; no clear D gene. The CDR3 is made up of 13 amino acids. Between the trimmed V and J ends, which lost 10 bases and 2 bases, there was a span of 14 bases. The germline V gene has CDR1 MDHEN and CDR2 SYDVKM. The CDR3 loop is CANRDPGNYGYTF. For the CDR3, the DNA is TGTGCCAACCGAGATCCGGGAAACTATGGCTACACCTTC.

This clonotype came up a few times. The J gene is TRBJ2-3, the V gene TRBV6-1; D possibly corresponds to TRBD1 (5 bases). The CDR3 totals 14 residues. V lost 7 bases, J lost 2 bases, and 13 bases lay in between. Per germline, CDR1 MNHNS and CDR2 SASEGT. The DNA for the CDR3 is TGTGCCAGCACCATCACAGGTTACACAGATACGCAGTATTTT. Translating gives CASTITGYTDTQYF.

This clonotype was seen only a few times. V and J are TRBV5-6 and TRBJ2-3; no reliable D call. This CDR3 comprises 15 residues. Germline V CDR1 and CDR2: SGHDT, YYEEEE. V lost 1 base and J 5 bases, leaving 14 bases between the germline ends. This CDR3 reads CASSLPSRRVDTQYF. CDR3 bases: TGTGCCAGCAGCTTGCCAAGTCGTCGGGTAGATACGCAGTATTTT.

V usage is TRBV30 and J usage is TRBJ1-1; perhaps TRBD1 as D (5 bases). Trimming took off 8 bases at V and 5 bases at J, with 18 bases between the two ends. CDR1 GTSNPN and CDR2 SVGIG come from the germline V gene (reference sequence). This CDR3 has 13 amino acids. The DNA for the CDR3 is TGTGCCACTAACGGGGGAGGGATTACTGAAGCTTTCTTT. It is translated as CATNGGGITEAFF.

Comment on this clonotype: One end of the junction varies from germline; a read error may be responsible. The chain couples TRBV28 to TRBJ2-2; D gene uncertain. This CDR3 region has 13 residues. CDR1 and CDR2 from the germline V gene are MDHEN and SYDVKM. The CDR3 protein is CASSLPNPGELFF. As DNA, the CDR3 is TGTGCCAGCAGTTTGCCGAACCCCGGGGAGCTGTTTTTT.

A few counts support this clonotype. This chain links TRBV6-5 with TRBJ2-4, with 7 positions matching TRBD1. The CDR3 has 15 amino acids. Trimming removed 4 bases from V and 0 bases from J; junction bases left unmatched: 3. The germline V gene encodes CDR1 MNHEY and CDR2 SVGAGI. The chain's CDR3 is CASSSGTVAKNIQYF. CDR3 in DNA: TGTGCCAGCAGTTCCGGGACAGTAGCCAAAAACATTCAGTACTTC.

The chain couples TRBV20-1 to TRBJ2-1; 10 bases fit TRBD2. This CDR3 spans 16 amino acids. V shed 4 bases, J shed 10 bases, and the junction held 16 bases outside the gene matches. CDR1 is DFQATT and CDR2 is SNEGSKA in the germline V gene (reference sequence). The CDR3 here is CSAIAAASGGYREQFF. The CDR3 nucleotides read TGCAGTGCTATCGCTGCGGCTAGCGGGGGATACCGCGAGCAGTTCTTC.

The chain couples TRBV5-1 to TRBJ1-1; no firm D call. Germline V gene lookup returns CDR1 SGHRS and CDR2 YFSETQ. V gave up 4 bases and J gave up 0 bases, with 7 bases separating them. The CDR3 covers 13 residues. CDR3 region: CASSHGMNTEAFF. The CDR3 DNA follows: TGCGCCAGCAGCCACGGGATGAACACTGAAGCTTTCTTT.

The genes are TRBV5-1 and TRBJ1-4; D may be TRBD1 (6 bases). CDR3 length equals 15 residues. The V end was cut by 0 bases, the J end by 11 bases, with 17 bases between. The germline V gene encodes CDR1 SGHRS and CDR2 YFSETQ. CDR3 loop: CASSLEDSRMGKLFF. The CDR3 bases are TGCGCCAGCAGCTTGGAGGACAGCCGGATGGGGAAACTGTTTTTT.

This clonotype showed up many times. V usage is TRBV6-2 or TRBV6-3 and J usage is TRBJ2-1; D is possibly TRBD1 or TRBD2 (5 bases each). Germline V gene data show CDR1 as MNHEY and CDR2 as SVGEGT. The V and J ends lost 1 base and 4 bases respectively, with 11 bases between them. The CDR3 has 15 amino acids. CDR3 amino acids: CASSYLQGVYNEQFF. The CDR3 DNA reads TGTGCCAGCAGTTACTTGCAGGGAGTTTACAATGAGCAGTTCTTC.

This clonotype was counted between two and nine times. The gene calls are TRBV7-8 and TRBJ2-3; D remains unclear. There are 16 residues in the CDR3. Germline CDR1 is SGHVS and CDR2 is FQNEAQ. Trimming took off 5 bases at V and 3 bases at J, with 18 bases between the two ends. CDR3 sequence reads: CASSPPLGMVTDTQYF. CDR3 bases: TGTGCCAGCAGCCCCCCGCTAGGGATGGTGACAGATACGCAGTATTTT.

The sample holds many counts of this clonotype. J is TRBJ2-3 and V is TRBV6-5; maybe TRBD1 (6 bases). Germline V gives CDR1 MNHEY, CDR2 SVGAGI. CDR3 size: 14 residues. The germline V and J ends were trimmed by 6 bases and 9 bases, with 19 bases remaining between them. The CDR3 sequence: CASSYRAPQETQYF. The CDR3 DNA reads TGTGCCAGCAGCTACAGGGCACCACAGGAGACGCAGTATTTT.

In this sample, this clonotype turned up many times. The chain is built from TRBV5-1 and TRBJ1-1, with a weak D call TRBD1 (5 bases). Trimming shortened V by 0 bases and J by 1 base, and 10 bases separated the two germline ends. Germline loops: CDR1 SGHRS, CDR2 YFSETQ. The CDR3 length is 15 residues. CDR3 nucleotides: TGCGCCAGCAGCTTGGCCTGGGGGTCGAACACTGAAGCTTTCTTT. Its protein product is CASSLAWGSNTEAFF. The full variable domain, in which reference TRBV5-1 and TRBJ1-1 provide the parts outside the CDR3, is KAGVTQTPRYLIKTRGQQVTLSCSPISGHRSVSWYQQTPGQGLQFLFEYFSETQRNKGNFPGRFSGRQFSNSRSEMNVSTLELGDSALYLCASSLAWGSNTEAFFGQGTRLTVV.

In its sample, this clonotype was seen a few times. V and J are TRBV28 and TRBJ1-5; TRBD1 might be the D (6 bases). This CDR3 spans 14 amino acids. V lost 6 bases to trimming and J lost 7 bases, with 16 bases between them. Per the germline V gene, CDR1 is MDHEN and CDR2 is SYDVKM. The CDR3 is CASRTRQVGQPQHF. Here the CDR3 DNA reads TGTGCCAGCAGGACGAGACAGGTCGGACAGCCCCAGCATTTT.